The 18 T cell receptor beta chains given below trace back to one sample, sequenced in a study of cytomegalovirus exposure and HLA in healthy donors. This table comes from immunoSEQ multiplex PCR, and its TCRdb copy is limited to in-frame clones, with some not included. The data show over 65,000 clones, less than 95% seen once. The sequenced sample consisted of PBMCs. The origin of the receptors is a woman younger than 30 in good health and CMV-seropositive.

V gene TRBV11-2 combines with J gene TRBJ1-1, with 7 nucleotides matching TRBD1. From germline, CDR1 is SGHAT and CDR2 FQNNGV. J gave up 4 bases and V 5 bases, and 7 bases lay outside the gene matches. The CDR3 length is 14 residues. CDR3 sequence (DNA): TGTGCCAGCAGCGATAAACAGGGGCGCACTGAAGCTTTCTTT. Encoded protein: CASSDKQGRTEAFF. Using reference TRBV11-2 and TRBJ1-1 for the parts outside the CDR3, the full variable domain is EAGVAQSPRYKIIEKRQSVAFWCNPISGHATLYWYQQILGQGPKLLIQFQNNGVVDDSQLPKDRFSAERLKGVDSTLKIQPAKLEDSAVYLCASSDKQGRTEAFFGQGTRLTVV.

In regard to this clone: A junction end diverges from the germline sequence, so it may reflect a read error. CDR3 region: CASSLEPASGGPPIF. CDR3 nucleotides: TGTGCCAGCAGCTTAGAACCCGCTAGCGGGGGTCCCCCCATCTTC. The V and J genes are TRBV7-2 and TRBJ2-7; 10 bases map to TRBD2. The CDR3 sequence is 15 residues long. Germline V lookup: CDR1 SGHTA, CDR2 FQGNSA.

CDR3 protein: CATGTGDGRTGNTIYF. Written as DNA, the CDR3 is TGTGCCACCGGGACAGGGGACGGAAGGACTGGAAACACCATATATTTT. The V call is TRBV19, the J call TRBJ1-3; TRBD1 matches 10 bases. The V gene's germline CDR1 is LNHDA and CDR2 SQIVND (reference sequence). The V and J ends lost 10 bases and 2 bases, in that order; junction bases with no gene match: 11. The CDR3 spans 16 residues.

J is TRBJ2-7 and V is TRBV11-3; tentatively, D is TRBD1 (6 bases). V was clipped by 4 bases and J by 2 bases, with 18 bases between them. This CDR3 comprises 16 residues. The germline V gene has CDR1 SGHNT and CDR2 YENEEA. The CDR3 DNA reads TGTGCCAGCAGCTCTGAACAGGGTGGGGGTACCTACGAGCAGTACTTC. Residues: CASSSEQGGGTYEQYF.

This clone was detected once. The chain has TRBV6-1 and TRBJ2-2; 9 nucleotides line up with TRBD2. Losses at the gene ends were 4 bases for V and 0 bases for J; bases not matched to a gene: 3. In germline, CDR1 is MNHNS, CDR2 SASEGT. The CDR3 spans 16 residues. Here the CDR3 DNA reads TGTGCCAGCAGTGGAACTAGCGGGTCGAACACCGGGGAGCTGTTTTTT. It codes for CASSGTSGSNTGELFF.

The rearrangement joins TRBV7-9 to TRBJ1-4; a possible D gene is TRBD1 (6 bases). With 1 base removed from V and 3 bases from J, the gap between germline ends came to 9 bases. The CDR3 spans 15 residues. Per germline, CDR1 SEHNR and CDR2 FQNEAQ (reference sequence). In DNA form, the CDR3 reads TGTGCCAGCAGCTTAGTGGCAGGGGCTAATGAAAAACTGTTTTTT. It specifies CASSLVAGANEKLFF.

V is TRBV19 and J is TRBJ1-1, with a weak D call TRBD1 (5 bases). Germline values: CDR1 LNHDA, CDR2 SQIVND (reference sequence). Trimming took off 2 bases at V and 1 base at J, with 5 bases between the two ends. The CDR3 sequence is 13 residues long. The DNA of the CDR3 is TGTGCCAGTAGTATAAGGGGGAACACTGAAGCTTTCTTT. As protein: CASSIRGNTEAFF. The whole variable domain, filled in from reference TRBV19 and TRBJ1-1, reads DGGITQSPKYLFRKEGQNVTLSCEQNLNHDAMYWYRQDPGQGLRLIYYSQIVNDFQKGDIAEGYSVSREKKESFPLTVTSAQKNPTAFYLCASSIRGNTEAFFGQGTRLTVV.

Note on this clone: The sample contains more than one DNA sequence encoding this CDR3. This chain joins TRBV5-1 and TRBJ1-2, with 8 bases identical to TRBD1. The trim removed 4 bases at V and 3 bases at J, leaving 5 bases unmatched. The CDR3 is 14 residues long. Germline CDR1 reads SGHRS; CDR2 reads YFSETQ. Here the CDR3 DNA reads TGCGCCAGCAGCCGTACAGGGGGGGACTATGGCTACACCTTC. This sequence encodes CASSRTGGDYGYTF.

The chain recombines TRBV9 with TRBJ1-1; no clear D. CDR1 is SGDLS and CDR2 is YYNGEE in the germline V gene. Trimming took off 3 bases at V and 1 base at J, with 10 bases between the two ends. This CDR3 has 14 residues. CDR3 sequence reads: CASSGLGSNTEAFF. The CDR3 DNA reads as TGTGCCAGCAGCGGACTCGGGTCGAACACTGAAGCTTTCTTT.

The J gene is TRBJ2-1, the V gene TRBV7-9; 7 bases fit TRBD2. Germline V lookup: CDR1 SEHNR, CDR2 FQNEAQ (reference sequence). Unmatched junction bases numbered 5, after V lost 1 base and J lost 5 bases. The CDR3 has 15 residues. The CDR3 DNA reads TGTGCCAGCAGCTTAGGGGCGGGGGAACACAATGAGCAGTTCTTC. Translating gives CASSLGAGEHNEQFF.

CDR3 sequence reads: CASSVQGGETEAFF. The CDR3 region has the DNA TGTGCCAGCAGCGTCCAGGGGGGTGAAACTGAAGCTTTCTTT. The rearrangement links TRBV9 to TRBJ1-1; TRBD1 aligns across 7 bases. Germline trimming cut 2 bases from V and 5 bases from J; bases unmatched to any gene: 6. From germline, CDR1 is SGDLS and CDR2 YYNGEE. The CDR3 is made up of 14 amino acids.

This chain links TRBV27 with TRBJ2-3; D perhaps matches TRBD2 (6 bases). CDR1 and CDR2 (germline): MNHEY, SMNVEV (reference sequence). Trimming left V 6 bases short and J 4 bases short, with 17 bases between. The length of the CDR3 is 15 residues. CDR3 protein: CASSRQGGGADTQYF. CDR3 DNA: TGTGCCAGCAGCCGGCAGGGCGGAGGGGCAGATACGCAGTATTTT.

CDR3 loop: CASSPDRGSTDTQYF. CDR3 coding DNA: TGTGCCAGCTCACCAGACAGGGGGAGCACAGATACGCAGTATTTT. The chain uses TRBV18 and TRBJ2-3; 9 bases align to TRBD1. The ends lost 2 bases at V and 0 bases at J; junction bases unmatched: 0. Germline assignment: CDR1 KGHSH and CDR2 LQKENI. The CDR3 covers 15 residues.

The rearrangement links TRBV10-2 to TRBJ1-1; 10 nucleotides line up with TRBD1. J was trimmed by 6 bases and V by 3 bases; bases with no gene match: 10. This CDR3 is built from 16 residues. CDR1 and CDR2 from the germline V gene are WSHSY and SAAADI. The CDR3 protein is CASSEFTGTGVSEAFF. CDR3 sequence (DNA): TGCGCCAGCAGTGAATTCACCGGGACAGGGGTCTCTGAAGCTTTCTTT.

This chain links TRBV18 with TRBJ2-7, with TRBD2 matching over 9 bases. The CDR3 runs to 16 residues. In germline, CDR1 is KGHSH, CDR2 LQKENI. V was pared by 0 bases and J by 2 bases, with 5 bases of the junction left unmatched. As DNA, the CDR3 is TGTGCCAGCTCACCACCAGCTAGCGGGATCACCTACGAGCAGTACTTC. Translating gives CASSPPASGITYEQYF.

The gene calls are TRBV27 and TRBJ1-2; 8 nucleotides match TRBD1. The V gene end was trimmed by 8 bases and the J gene end by 4 bases; junction bases not matched to a gene: 3. The germline CDR1 and CDR2 sequences are MNHEY and SMNVEV (reference sequence). This CDR3 has 12 amino acids. Here the CDR3 DNA reads TGTGCCAGCCGACAGGGGCTCTATGGCTACACCTTC. Residues: CASRQGLYGYTF.

The chain uses TRBV19 and TRBJ2-2; 8 bases are shared with TRBD2. This CDR3 has 15 amino acids. CDR1 is LNHDA, CDR2 SQIVND, per germline (reference sequence). Unmatched junction bases numbered 9, after V lost 5 bases and J lost 7 bases. CDR3 loop: CASSPRGARNGELFF. As DNA, the CDR3 is TGTGCCAGTAGTCCGCGGGGGGCCCGTAACGGGGAGCTGTTTTTT. Drawing the rest from reference TRBV19 and TRBJ2-2, the complete variable domain is DGGITQSPKYLFRKEGQNVTLSCEQNLNHDAMYWYRQDPGQGLRLIYYSQIVNDFQKGDIAEGYSVSREKKESFPLTVTSAQKNPTAFYLCASSPRGARNGELFFGEGSRLTVL.

This chain joins TRBV30 and TRBJ2-1; 11 bases match TRBD2. V gave up 0 bases and J gave up 9 bases; unmatched junction bases: 7. In germline, CDR1 is GTSNPN, CDR2 SVGIG (reference sequence). CDR3 length: 15 amino acids. CDR3 in amino acids: CAWSVSSGGPGEQFF. The DNA of the CDR3 is TGTGCCTGGAGTGTTTCTAGCGGGGGGCCGGGTGAGCAGTTCTTC. The complete variable domain, with remaining parts taken from reference TRBV30 and TRBJ2-1, reads SQTIHQWPATLVQPVGSPLSLECTVEGTSNPNLYWYRQAAGRGLQLLFYSVGIGQISSEVPQNLSASRPQDRQFILSSKKLLLSDSGFYLCAWSVSSGGPGEQFFGPGTRLTVL.